This T cell receptor (beta chain) was sequenced for a study of T cell responses to AZD1222 COVID-19 vaccine (dated by TCRdb to the early 2020s). With respect to the entire study: AZD1222 recipients with second doses at about 4 weeks or about 12 weeks were pooled, because spike-specific TCR depth and breadth did not differ between schedules. Trial participants were enrolled into age subgroups of 18-55, 56-69 and 70-plus years, which contained about 150, 27 and 61 TCR-sequenced participants, respectively. A total of more than 230 trial participants underwent TCR sequencing, of whom about 210 received two doses of AZD1222 and around 26 received two doses of the MenACWY control vaccine. Study-wide conclusions, independent of this receptor: The vaccine-associated CD4 TCRs covered the entire spike protein, and the dominant responses fell in regions 160-218 and 743-854. Only a handful of AZD1222 recipients were SARS-CoV-2 seropositive at baseline, limiting conclusions about previously exposed vaccinees. Epitopes outside the regions mutated in the B.1.351 and B.1.1.7 variants were reportedly recognized by nearly half of the unique spike-specific TCRs. Participants were mostly white British and included more females than males, and it was suggested by the authors that clonal diversity may have been underestimated. The 56-69-year group was small, and its depth increase did not reach significance, likely because of low power. After two AZD1222 doses, spike-specific TCR breadth and depth were significantly higher than at day 0 and than in MenACWY recipients. No day 14 peak-response samples were available, so repertoires were characterized only after the peak T cell response.

The CDR3 regions of human TCRbeta chains were subjected to immunosequencing. The authors processed their data as follows. TCRs in the repertoires were compared against a reference library of SARS-CoV-2-specific TCRs that had been generated with the MIRA antigen-specificity platform. Breadth was defined as the fraction of unique TCRs that were SARS-CoV-2-associated, and depth was defined as the fraction of total T cells that were SARS-CoV-2-associated. Each spike-specific TCR was assigned to its reactive spike region and to a CD4 or CD8 class using the MIRA data. Log10-transformed breadth and depth values were compared by one-way ANOVA with Sidak's multiple comparisons tests. This is the immuneACCESS table as TCRdb keeps it, with only in-frame sequences that have V and J called. A part of the clones is gone; compared with another copy, unresolved V genes explain less than half, and the rest is unexplained. From that table come the V and J calls and clone size; the DNA was used to work out D and trimming. This sample lists around 150,000 clones; over 65% were detected once. 4.1% of the sample is taken by the ten largest.

This sample's time point label indicates: baseline before first vaccination. Vaccinee samples came from UK trials COV001 and COV002, including a single-blind randomized controlled phase 2/3 trial of AZD1222 (ChAdOx1 nCoV-19) in healthy adults. For TCRbeta chain sequencing, PBMC samples from trial participants were taken at day 0 and at day 28 after the second dose. As encoded in the germline V gene, CDR1 is MNHEY while CDR2 is SVGAGI. Inclusive of the bounding cysteine and phenylalanine, the CDR3 is 15 residues long. Of all the DNA, just the CDR3 is kept, 45 bases in frame from base 1. V loses 5 bases at its end and J loses 0 bases; junction bases beyond the gene matches: 6. For this clone: It has no known antigen specificity. No qualities accompany the bases; no much larger clone lies one base away.

This TCR derives from an adult in good health. The sequences come from peripheral blood, collected on day 0 of AZD1222 vaccination. The chain uses TRBV6-5 and TRBJ1-1, with TRBD1 identical over 7 junction bases. The DNA sequence follows: TGTGCCAGCAGTCCGGGACAGTTCATGAACACTGAAGCTTTCTTT. Protein translation: CASSPGQFMNTEAFF.